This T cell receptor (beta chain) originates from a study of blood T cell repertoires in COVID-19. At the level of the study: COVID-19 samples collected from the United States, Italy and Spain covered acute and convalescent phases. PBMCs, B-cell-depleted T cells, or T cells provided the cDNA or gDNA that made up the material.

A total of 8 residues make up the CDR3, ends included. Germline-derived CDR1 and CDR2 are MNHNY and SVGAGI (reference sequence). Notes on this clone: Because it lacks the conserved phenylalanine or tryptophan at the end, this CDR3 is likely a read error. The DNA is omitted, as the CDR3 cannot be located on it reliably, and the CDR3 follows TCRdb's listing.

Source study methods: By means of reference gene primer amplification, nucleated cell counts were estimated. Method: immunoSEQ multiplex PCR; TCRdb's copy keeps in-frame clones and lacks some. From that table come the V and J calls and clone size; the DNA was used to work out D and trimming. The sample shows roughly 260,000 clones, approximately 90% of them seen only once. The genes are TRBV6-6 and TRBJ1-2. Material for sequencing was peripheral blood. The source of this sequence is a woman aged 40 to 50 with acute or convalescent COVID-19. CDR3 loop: CASSYSRD.